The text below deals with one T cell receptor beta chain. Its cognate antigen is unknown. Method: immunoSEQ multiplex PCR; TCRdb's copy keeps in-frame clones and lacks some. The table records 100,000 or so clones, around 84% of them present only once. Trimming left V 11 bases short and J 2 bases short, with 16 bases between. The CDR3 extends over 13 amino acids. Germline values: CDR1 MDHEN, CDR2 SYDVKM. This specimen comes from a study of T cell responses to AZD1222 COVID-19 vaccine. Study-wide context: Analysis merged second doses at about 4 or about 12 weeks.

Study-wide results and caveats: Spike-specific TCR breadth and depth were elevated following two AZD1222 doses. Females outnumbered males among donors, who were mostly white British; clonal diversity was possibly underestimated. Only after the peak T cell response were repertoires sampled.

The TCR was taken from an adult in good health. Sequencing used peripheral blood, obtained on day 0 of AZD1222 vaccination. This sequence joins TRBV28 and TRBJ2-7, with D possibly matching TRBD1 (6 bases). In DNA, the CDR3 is TGTGCCGGGGGATCGGGACAAACCTACGAGCAGTACTTC. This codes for CAGGSGQTYEQYF.